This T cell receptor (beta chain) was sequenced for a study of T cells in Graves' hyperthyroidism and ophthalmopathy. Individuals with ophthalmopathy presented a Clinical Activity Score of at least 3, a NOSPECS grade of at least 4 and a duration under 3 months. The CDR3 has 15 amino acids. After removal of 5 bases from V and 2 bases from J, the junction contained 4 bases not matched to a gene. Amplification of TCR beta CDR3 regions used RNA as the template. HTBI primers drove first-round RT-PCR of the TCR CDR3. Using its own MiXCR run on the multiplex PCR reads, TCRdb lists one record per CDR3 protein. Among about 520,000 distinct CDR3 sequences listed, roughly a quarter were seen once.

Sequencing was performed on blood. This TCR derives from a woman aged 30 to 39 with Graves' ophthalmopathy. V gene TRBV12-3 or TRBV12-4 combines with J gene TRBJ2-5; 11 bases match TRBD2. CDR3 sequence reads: CASSTTSGEQETQYF. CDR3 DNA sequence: TGTGCCAGCAGTACGACTAGCGGGGAGCAAGAGACCCAGTACTTC.